This T cell receptor (beta chain) is from a study of cytomegalovirus exposure and HLA in healthy donors. General study findings and limits: High specificity and sensitivity for cytomegalovirus status were reported for the classifier. A highly shared variant cluster was judged a likely technical artifact.

Both 60 Vbeta primers and 13 Jbeta primers went into the PCR. Assay: immunoSEQ multiplex PCR; the TCRdb copy retains only in-frame clones and omits some. The sample comprises 100,000 or so clones, about 80% of which are singletons, and approximately 4.1% rests with the top ten. This clone occurred a few times. Its cognate antigen is unknown. The sample taken for sequencing was PBMCs. This receptor was identified in a female donor in good health and CMV-seropositive.

The DNA for the CDR3 is TGTGCCAGCAGCACCACCGGGACAGGGGATGAAAAACTGTTTTTT. Its translation is CASSTTGTGDEKLFF. V and J are TRBV7-6 and TRBJ1-4, with 10 bases fitting TRBD1. Germline lookup yields CDR1 SGHVS and CDR2 FNYEAQ. This CDR3 is 15 amino acids long. V shed 5 bases and J 6 bases; nucleotides not matched to a gene: 6. The full variable domain, its missing parts supplied by reference TRBV7-6 and TRBJ1-4, is GAGVSQSPRYKVTKRGQDVALRCDPISGHVSLYWYRQALGQGPEFLTYFNYEAQQDKSGLPNDRFSAERPEGSISTLTIQRTEQRDSAMYRCASSTTGTGDEKLFFGSGTQLSVL.